What follows are 14 T cell receptor beta chains derived from one specimen sequenced in a study of CD8+ T cells in alopecia areata. RNA extraction and reverse transcription yielded cDNA as sequencing template. TCRdb's table, derived via immunoSEQ multiplex PCR, lists solely in-frame clones and lacks some. The sample lists 200,000 to 250,000 clones; 64% were seen once. This sample's treatment: oral pan-JAK inhibitor, 5-10 mg twice daily. The source material was CD4+ T cells sorted from blood, sampled at week 4, from a patient treated with tofacitinib. The source of these receptors is a human donor with alopecia areata.

The chain links TRBV7-2 to TRBJ2-5; D is ambiguous. Germline values: CDR1 SGHTA, CDR2 FQGNSA. The CDR3 is 11 amino acids. Trimming removed 6 bases from V and 5 bases from J, with 7 bases in between. The CDR3 DNA is TGTGCCAGCAGATCAGCGGAGACCCAGTACTTC. Its protein product is CASRSAETQYF.

The chain links TRBV6-5 to TRBJ2-1; no firm D call. The CDR3 spans 12 residues. Germline V gene lookup returns CDR1 MNHEY and CDR2 SVGAGI. V gave up 5 bases and J gave up 6 bases, with 8 bases separating them. The CDR3 bases are TGTGCCAGCAGTCCGGTCGCCAATGAGCAGTTCTTC. Amino acids: CASSPVANEQFF.

V usage is TRBV2 and J usage is TRBJ2-7; TRBD1 agrees at 8 bases. The germline CDR1 and CDR2 sequences are SNHLY and FYNNEI. This CDR3 has 16 amino acids. J lost 5 bases, V lost 6 bases, and 15 bases had no gene match. The CDR3 region is CASSQEQGDGAHEQYF. DNA of the CDR3: TGTGCCAGCAGCCAAGAACAGGGGGATGGTGCCCACGAGCAGTACTTC.

Here the CDR3 DNA reads TGTGCCAGCAGCTTAGGAGGGGGGAAAGCTTTCTTT. Protein sequence: CASSLGGGKAFF. This chain links TRBV7-8 with TRBJ1-1; D possibly corresponds to TRBD1 (6 bases). V was cut by 1 base and J by 9 bases, with 9 bases left in between. Germline CDR1 SGHVS, CDR2 FQNEAQ. The CDR3 sequence is 12 residues long. Variable domain in full (rest from reference TRBV7-8 and TRBJ1-1): GAGVSQSPRYKVAKRGQDVALRCDPISGHVSLFWYQQALGQGPEFLTYFQNEAQLDKSGLPSDRFFAERPEGSVSTLKIQRTQQEDSAVYLCASSLGGGKAFFGQGTRLTVV.

The genes are TRBV5-1 and TRBJ2-2; D gene unclear. This CDR3 contains 13 residues. V lost 0 bases to trimming and J lost 4 bases, with 4 bases between them. Germline CDR1 is SGHRS and CDR2 is YFSETQ. CDR3 protein: CASSLERTGELFF. CDR3 nucleotides: TGCGCCAGCAGCTTGGAACGCACCGGGGAGCTGTTTTTT.

The chain links TRBV10-3 to TRBJ1-1; 9 bases are a match to TRBD1. This CDR3 spans 14 amino acids. The germline V gene has CDR1 ENHRY and CDR2 SYGVKD. With V trimmed by 4 bases and J by 4 bases, 4 bases remained unmatched. Written as DNA, the CDR3 is TGTGCCATCAGTGGGGGACAGGGCGGCACTGAAGCTTTCTTT. Residues: CAISGGQGGTEAFF.

This clone was found a few times. V is TRBV25-1 and J is TRBJ2-3; no definite D call. Looked up from germline, CDR1 is MGHDK and CDR2 is SYGVNS. Trimming cost V 1 base and J 7 bases, with 3 bases left between them. The CDR3 loop spans 11 amino acids. The CDR3 DNA is TGTGCCAGCAGTGAATTCAATACGCAGTATTTT. Protein product: CASSEFNTQYF.

This clone occurred a few times. The J gene is TRBJ2-1, the V gene TRBV29-1; D is unclear. Trimming removed 5 bases at V and 7 bases at J, with 15 bases between. CDR1 and CDR2 (germline): SQVTM, ANQGSEA. The CDR3 has 13 amino acids. DNA for the CDR3: TGCAGCGTTACCGGATTGGCTGGGAATGAGCAGTTCTTC. This translates into CSVTGLAGNEQFF.

In nucleotides, the CDR3 is TGCGCCAGCAGCCAGGAGGCCGGGAATCAGCCCCAGCATTTT. Its translation is CASSQEAGNQPQHF. The V gene is TRBV4-3, the J gene TRBJ1-5; D is undetermined. The CDR3 has 14 residues. Germline CDR1 is LGHNA and CDR2 is YSLEER. The V gene lost 3 bases and the J gene lost 4 bases, with 10 bases spanning the gap.

The rearrangement links TRBV2 to TRBJ1-2; 7 bases fit TRBD1. The V gene's germline CDR1 is SNHLY and CDR2 FYNNEI. This CDR3 has 14 amino acids. V trimming: 5 bases; J trimming: 3 bases; junction bases outside the gene matches: 6. The CDR3 DNA sequence: TGTGCCAGCAGTTACGGACAGGCCTACTATGGCTACACCTTC. Its translation: CASSYGQAYYGYTF.

This clone was detected only once. V and J are TRBV15 and TRBJ1-1; 9 bases map to TRBD1. J lost 4 bases, V lost 2 bases, and 5 bases had no gene match. Germline V CDR1 and CDR2: LNHNV, YYDKDF (reference sequence). CDR3 length equals 15 residues. CDR3 nucleotide sequence: TGTGCCACCAGCAGAAGGACAGGGGTTGGCACTGAAGCTTTCTTT. It encodes CATSRRTGVGTEAFF. Looking up the rest from reference TRBV15 and TRBJ1-1 gives the full variable domain: DAMVIQNPRYQVTQFGKPVTLSCSQTLNHNVMYWYQQKSSQAPKLLFHYYDKDFNNEADTPDNFQSRRPNTSFCFLDIRSPGLGDTAMYLCATSRRTGVGTEAFFGQGTRLTVV.

The chain combines TRBV29-1 with TRBJ2-2; D may be TRBD1 or TRBD2 (7 bases each). The CDR3 length is 15 residues. Trimming took off 6 bases at V and 4 bases at J, with 18 bases between the two ends. Germline assignment: CDR1 SQVTM and CDR2 ANQGSEA. For the CDR3, the DNA is TGCAGCGTACAGGGAGGGGCAGGGGGCACCGGGGAGCTGTTTTTT. Its protein is CSVQGGAGGTGELFF.

This sequence joins TRBV5-4 and TRBJ2-5, with 8 bases fitting TRBD2. Germline lookup yields CDR1 SGHNT and CDR2 YYREEE (reference sequence). CDR3 size: 13 residues. V was clipped by 4 bases and J by 3 bases; unmatched bases: 2. CDR3: CASSAGLEETQYF. For the CDR3, the DNA is TGTGCCAGCAGCGCGGGACTAGAAGAGACCCAGTACTTC.

This chain connects TRBV30 to TRBJ1-2, with TRBD1 identical over 7 bases. In germline, CDR1 is GTSNPN, CDR2 SVGIG (reference sequence). V lost 3 bases, J lost 8 bases, and 9 bases stayed unmatched. CDR3 size: 13 residues. DNA for the CDR3: TGTGCCTGGAGCCAAGACAGGGCGGTCGGCTACACCTTC. It specifies CAWSQDRAVGYTF.